This T cell receptor beta chain was retrieved from a study of human T cells and chemical hapten exposure. The germline gives CDR1 SGHVS, CDR2 FQNEAQ. The CDR3 runs to 17 residues. V lost 4 bases and J 1 base, leaving 19 bases between the germline ends. At least ten counts were recorded for this clonotype. One entry per CDR3 protein, called by TCRdb with MiXCR from the RACE reads. The data show some 80,000 distinct CDR3 sequences, approximately 10% seen once. The time point is: patch test 2, 6 weeks after DPC sensitization. Noted treatment: therapeutic diphenylcyclopropenone sensitization with weekly scalp DPC.

This chain uses TRBV7-8 with TRBJ1-1; no clear D gene. Sample: whole blood, taken in connection with sensitization to the hapten diphenylcyclopropenone (DPC). This sequence originates from a man aged 18 to 29 with alopecia areata. Some clones in this sample may be carry-over from other donors' samples. This CDR3 is CASSSRRLNTRNTEAFF. The CDR3 nucleotides read TGTGCCAGCAGCTCCCGGCGTCTGAATACAAGGAACACTGAAGCTTTCTTT. The variable domain in full, with the rest retrieved from reference TRBV7-8 and TRBJ1-1, is GAGVSQSPRYKVAKRGQDVALRCDPISGHVSLFWYQQALGQGPEFLTYFQNEAQLDKSGLPSDRFFAERPEGSVSTLKIQRTQQEDSAVYLCASSSRRLNTRNTEAFFGQGTRLTVV.